What follows are 20 T cell receptor beta chains derived from one specimen sequenced in a study of shared clonotypes between healthy human individuals. Clones were sequenced by immunoSEQ multiplex PCR, and TCRdb holds only the in-frame ones, with some missing. The top ten hold about 1.1% of the sample, which has some 2.1 million clones, around 96% seen once. CD45RO-negative cells were positively selected for CCR7, leaving out terminally differentiated effector memory CD45RA+ cells. The sample consisted of naive CD8+ T cells sorted from blood. The source is a man between 18 and 35 years old in good health.

The chain combines TRBV5-4 with TRBJ1-1; D ambiguous. The CDR3 sequence is 10 residues long. V was trimmed by 7 bases and J by 8 bases, leaving 9 bases between them. Germline values: CDR1 SGHNT, CDR2 YYREEE (reference sequence). The CDR3 region has the DNA TGTGCCAGCGACTACAGCGAAGCTTTCTTT. This sequence encodes CASDYSEAFF.

On this clone: Other DNA sequences in the sample encode the same CDR3. The chain uses TRBV9 and TRBJ2-4; possibly TRBD1 or TRBD2 for D (5 bases each). The V and J ends lost 0 bases and 8 bases respectively, with 9 bases between them. Germline CDR1 and CDR2: SGDLS and YYNGEE. The CDR3 is 13 residues long. The CDR3 is CASSVGGSDIQYF. The CDR3 nucleotides read TGTGCCAGCAGCGTAGGGGGGAGTGACATTCAGTACTTC.

The rearrangement uses TRBV27 and TRBJ2-7; 7 nucleotides line up with TRBD1. The CDR3 contains 14 residues. CDR1 is MNHEY, CDR2 SMNVEV, per germline (reference sequence). Trimming removed 4 bases from V and 3 bases from J; junction bases left unmatched: 6. The CDR3 DNA sequence: TGTGCCAGCAGTTACAGGGCAGGGGGCTACGAGCAGTACTTC. Amino acids: CASSYRAGGYEQYF.

Worth noting for this clone: Other DNA sequences in the same sample also yield this CDR3. This rearrangement joins TRBV5-6 to TRBJ2-1, with D possibly TRBD2 on 6 matching bases. The V end was cut by 4 bases, the J end by 2 bases, with 10 bases between. In germline, CDR1 is SGHDT, CDR2 YYEEEE. There are 14 residues in the CDR3. CDR3 nucleotide sequence: TGTGCCAGCAGCCTGGGACTCCCCTACAATGAGCAGTTCTTC. This translates into CASSLGLPYNEQFF.

This rearrangement joins TRBV2 to TRBJ2-3; 8 nucleotides line up with TRBD2. CDR3 length equals 15 residues. Germline CDR1 reads SNHLY; CDR2 reads FYNNEI. The ends lost 2 bases at V and 5 bases at J; junction bases unmatched: 6. The CDR3 DNA sequence: TGTGCCAGCAGTGAATCTAGCGGGTGGGTAGATACGCAGTATTTT. This sequence encodes CASSESSGWVDTQYF. The full variable domain, in which reference TRBV2 and TRBJ2-3 provide the parts outside the CDR3, is EPEVTQTPSHQVTQMGQEVILRCVPISNHLYFYWYRQILGQKVEFLVSFYNNEISEKSEIFDDQFSVERPDGSNFTLKIRSTKLEDSAMYFCASSESSGWVDTQYFGPGTRLTVL.

The chain employs TRBV6-1 and TRBJ1-3; perhaps TRBD1 as D (5 bases). The length of the CDR3 is 16 residues. Germline values: CDR1 MNHNS, CDR2 SASEGT. Trimming took off 2 bases at V and 0 bases at J, with 11 bases between the two ends. CDR3 coding DNA: TGTGCCAGCAGTGAATATGGGGCTCCCTCTGGAAACACCATATATTTT. It is translated as CASSEYGAPSGNTIYF.

The gene calls are TRBV6-5 and TRBJ1-4; D is undetermined. Per germline, CDR1 MNHEY and CDR2 SVGAGI. CDR3 length: 15 residues. V lost 3 bases, J lost 0 bases, and 8 bases lay in between. This CDR3 is CASSYLASTNEKLFF. CDR3 bases: TGTGCCAGCAGTTATTTGGCGTCAACTAATGAAAAACTGTTTTTT.

The V and J genes are TRBV7-8 and TRBJ1-5; a weak D match, TRBD1 (6 bases). The CDR3 runs to 17 residues. The germline CDR1 and CDR2 sequences are SGHVS and FQNEAQ. V was trimmed by 5 bases and J by 3 bases, leaving 20 bases between them. CDR3 protein: CASSLSLIGQFNQPQHF. The CDR3 nucleotides are TGTGCCAGCAGCCTCAGCTTGATTGGACAGTTCAATCAGCCCCAGCATTTT.

The V gene is TRBV4-2, the J gene TRBJ2-1; no firm D call. Germline CDR1 LGHNA, CDR2 YNFKEQ. The CDR3 consists of 13 residues. V was cut by 0 bases and J by 6 bases, with 6 bases left in between. As DNA, the CDR3 is TGTGCCAGCAGCCAAGATTCCAGCAATGAGCAGTTCTTC. It is translated as CASSQDSSNEQFF.

The CDR3: CASSLVGGLERLSYEQYF. In nucleotides, the CDR3 is TGTGCCAGCAGCTTAGTAGGGGGCCTGGAGAGACTCTCCTACGAGCAGTACTTC. This chain uses TRBV7-9 with TRBJ2-7; the match to TRBD1 covers 7 bases. The V segment lost 1 base and the J segment 0 bases; nucleotides outside the gene matches: 12. The length of the CDR3 is 18 residues. Germline loops: CDR1 SEHNR, CDR2 FQNEAQ (reference sequence). The whole variable domain, remainder taken from reference TRBV7-9 and TRBJ2-7, is DTGVSQNPRHKITKRGQNVTFRCDPISEHNRLYWYRQTLGQGPEFLTYFQNEAQLEKSRLLSDRFSAERPKGSFSTLEIQRTEQGDSAMYLCASSLVGGLERLSYEQYFGPGTRLTVT.

This rearrangement joins TRBV11-3 to TRBJ2-3, with D maybe TRBD1 (5 bases). Germline V CDR1 and CDR2: SGHNT, YENEEA. The V end lost 5 bases, the J end lost 6 bases, and 12 bases lay between the germline ends. This CDR3 region has 13 residues. CDR3 bases: TGTGCCAGCAGCCCAGGGCCGCAGGATACGCAGTATTTT. Translated, it gives CASSPGPQDTQYF.

This chain links TRBV9 with TRBJ1-2, with D possibly TRBD1 on 5 matching bases. Germline V gene data show CDR1 as SGDLS and CDR2 as YYNGEE. The germline V and J ends were trimmed by 0 bases and 8 bases, with 14 bases remaining between them. CDR3 length equals 14 residues. The CDR3 region is CASSVESGEGGYTF. DNA for the CDR3: TGTGCCAGCAGCGTAGAATCGGGGGAAGGCGGCTACACCTTC.

This chain uses TRBV20-1 with TRBJ2-1; D is perhaps TRBD1 (5 bases). Germline CDR1 and CDR2: DFQATT and SNEGSKA (reference sequence). With 4 bases removed from V and 10 bases from J, the gap between germline ends came to 8 bases. This CDR3 contains 10 residues. The CDR3 is CSATREEQFF. Written as DNA, the CDR3 is TGCAGTGCTACCAGGGAAGAGCAGTTCTTC.

Concerning this clone: The identical CDR3 is also encoded by other nucleotide sequences in the sample. J is TRBJ1-1 and V is TRBV6-5; no definite D call. The length of the CDR3 is 13 residues. CDR1 is MNHEY, CDR2 SVGAGI, per germline. Trimming took 6 bases from V and 0 from J, leaving 8 bases between them. CDR3 protein: CASSLTVNTEAFF. CDR3 nucleotides: TGTGCCAGCAGCTTAACAGTGAACACTGAAGCTTTCTTT.

The chain uses TRBV13 and TRBJ1-1, with no clear D. V lost 3 bases to trimming and J lost 0 bases, with 5 bases between them. CDR3 length: 13 amino acids. In germline, CDR1 is PRHDT, CDR2 FYEKMQ (reference sequence). The CDR3 loop reads CASSFEVNTEAFF. For the CDR3, the DNA is TGTGCCAGCAGCTTCGAAGTGAACACTGAAGCTTTCTTT.

The V call is TRBV25-1, the J call TRBJ2-1; 7 bases are a match to TRBD2. CDR3 length: 12 amino acids. The germline CDR1 and CDR2 sequences are MGHDK and SYGVNS. J gave up 8 bases and V 4 bases, and 2 bases lay outside the gene matches. This CDR3 reads CASSAGLDEQFF. The CDR3 nucleotides read TGTGCCAGCAGTGCTGGACTAGATGAGCAGTTCTTC.

CDR3 region: CASSQDEESLGTEAFF. The CDR3 nucleotides are TGTGCCAGCAGCCAAGATGAGGAGTCCCTGGGCACTGAAGCTTTCTTT. V and J are TRBV4-2 and TRBJ1-1; D gene uncertain. Trimming removed 0 bases from V and 4 bases from J, with 15 bases in between. The CDR3 runs to 16 residues. Germline-derived CDR1 and CDR2 are LGHNA and YNFKEQ.

The V and J genes are TRBV18 and TRBJ2-7; TRBD2 might be the D (6 bases). Germline assignment: CDR1 KGHSH and CDR2 LQKENI. This CDR3 spans 16 amino acids. Trimming pared 6 bases from V and 4 bases from J, leaving 22 bases between. The CDR3 nucleotides are TGTGCCAGCTCGCAGTCGGGGAGGACCCCGCCTTACGAGCAGTACTTC. Translation: CASSQSGRTPPYEQYF. Together with reference TRBV18 and TRBJ2-7, the CDR3 gives the full variable domain: NAGVMQNPRHLVRRRGQEARLRCSPMKGHSHVYWYRQLPEEGLKFMVYLQKENIIDESGMPKERFSAEFPKEGPSILRIQQVVRGDSAAYFCASSQSGRTPPYEQYFGPGTRLTVT.

This chain links TRBV25-1 with TRBJ1-2, with D unresolved. From germline, CDR1 is MGHDK and CDR2 SYGVNS. There are 14 residues in the CDR3. V lost 1 base and J 8 bases, leaving 14 bases between the germline ends. In DNA, the CDR3 is TGTGCCAGCAGTGAATGGGAGGTACATGGCGGCTACACCTTC. Amino acids: CASSEWEVHGGYTF.

This clone was picked up one time. The V call is TRBV10-1, the J call TRBJ2-7; D ambiguous. The germline V gene encodes CDR1 WNHNN and CDR2 SYGVQD (reference sequence). The CDR3 is made up of 14 amino acids. Trimming cost V 4 bases and J 3 bases, with 13 bases left between them. This chain's CDR3 is CASSVRVRIYEQYF. DNA of the CDR3: TGCGCCAGCAGTGTTAGGGTACGGATCTACGAGCAGTACTTC.